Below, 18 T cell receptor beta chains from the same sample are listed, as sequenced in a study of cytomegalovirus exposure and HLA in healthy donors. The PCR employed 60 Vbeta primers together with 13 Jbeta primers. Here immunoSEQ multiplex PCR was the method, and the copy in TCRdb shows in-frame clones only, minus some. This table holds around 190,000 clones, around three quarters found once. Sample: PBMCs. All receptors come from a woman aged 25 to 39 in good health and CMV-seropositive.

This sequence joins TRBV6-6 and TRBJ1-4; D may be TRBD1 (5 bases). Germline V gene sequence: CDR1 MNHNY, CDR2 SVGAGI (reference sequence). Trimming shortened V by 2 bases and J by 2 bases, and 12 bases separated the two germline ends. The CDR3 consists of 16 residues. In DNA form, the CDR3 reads TGTGCCAGCAGTTACCACACGACAGCCACTAATGAAAAACTGTTTTTT. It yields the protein CASSYHTTATNEKLFF.

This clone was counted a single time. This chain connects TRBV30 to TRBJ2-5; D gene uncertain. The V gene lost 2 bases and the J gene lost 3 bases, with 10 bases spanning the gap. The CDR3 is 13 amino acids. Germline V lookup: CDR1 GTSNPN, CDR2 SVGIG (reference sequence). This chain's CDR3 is CAWSLFEEETQYF. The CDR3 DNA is TGTGCCTGGAGTCTCTTTGAGGAAGAGACCCAGTACTTC.

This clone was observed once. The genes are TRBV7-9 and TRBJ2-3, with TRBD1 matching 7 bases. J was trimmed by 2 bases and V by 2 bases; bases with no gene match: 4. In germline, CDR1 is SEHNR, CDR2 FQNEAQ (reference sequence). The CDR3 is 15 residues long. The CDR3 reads CASSLQGVLTDTQYF. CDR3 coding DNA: TGTGCCAGCAGCTTACAGGGGGTTCTCACAGATACGCAGTATTTT.

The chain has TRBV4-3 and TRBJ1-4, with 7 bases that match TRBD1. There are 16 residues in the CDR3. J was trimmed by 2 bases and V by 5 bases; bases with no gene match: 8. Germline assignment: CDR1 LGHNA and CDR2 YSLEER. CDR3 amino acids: CASSTRQGGTNEKLFF. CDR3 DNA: TGCGCCAGCAGCACTCGACAGGGTGGGACTAATGAAAAACTGTTTTTT.

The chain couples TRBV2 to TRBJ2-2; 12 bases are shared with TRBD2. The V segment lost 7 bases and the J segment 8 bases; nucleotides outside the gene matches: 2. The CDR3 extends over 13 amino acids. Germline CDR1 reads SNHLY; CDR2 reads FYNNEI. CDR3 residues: CASKTSGSGELFF. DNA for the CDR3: TGTGCCAGCAAGACTAGCGGGAGTGGGGAGCTGTTTTTT.

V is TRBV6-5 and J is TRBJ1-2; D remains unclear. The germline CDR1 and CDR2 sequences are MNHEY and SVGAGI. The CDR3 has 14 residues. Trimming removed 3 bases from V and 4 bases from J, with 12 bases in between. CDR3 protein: CASSYGGQAYGYTF. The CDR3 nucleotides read TGTGCCAGCAGTTATGGAGGGCAGGCCTATGGCTACACCTTC.

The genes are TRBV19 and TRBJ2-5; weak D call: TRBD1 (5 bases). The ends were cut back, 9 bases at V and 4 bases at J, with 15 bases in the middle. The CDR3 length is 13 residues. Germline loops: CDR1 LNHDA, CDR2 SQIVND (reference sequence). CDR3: CASGHSSRETQYF. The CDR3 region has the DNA TGTGCCAGCGGACACTCCTCGAGAGAGACCCAGTACTTC.

CDR3 DNA sequence: TGCAGCGGGGGGGTAGTCCACGAGCAGTACTTC. This encodes CSGGVVHEQYF. The rearrangement links TRBV29-1 to TRBJ2-7; the D gene is possibly TRBD2 (6 bases). This CDR3 has 11 amino acids. The germline V and J ends were trimmed by 7 bases and 5 bases, with 12 bases remaining between them. The germline V gene has CDR1 SQVTM and CDR2 ANQGSEA.

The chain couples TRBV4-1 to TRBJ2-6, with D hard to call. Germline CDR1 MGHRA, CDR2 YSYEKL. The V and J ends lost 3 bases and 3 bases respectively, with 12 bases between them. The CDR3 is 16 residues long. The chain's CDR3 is CASSQERLVGANVLTF. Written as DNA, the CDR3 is TGCGCCAGCAGCCAGGAGCGATTGGTTGGGGCCAACGTCCTGACTTTC.

Written as DNA, the CDR3 is TGTGCCAGCTCAGCCGGGGAGGCTGAAGCTTTCTTT. Translation: CASSAGEAEAFF. This rearrangement joins TRBV18 to TRBJ1-1; D gene unclear. This CDR3 region has 12 residues. The V end lost 5 bases, the J end lost 6 bases, and 10 bases lay between the germline ends. From germline, CDR1 is KGHSH and CDR2 LQKENI. The full variable domain, in which reference TRBV18 and TRBJ1-1 provide the parts outside the CDR3, is NAGVMQNPRHLVRRRGQEARLRCSPMKGHSHVYWYRQLPEEGLKFMVYLQKENIIDESGMPKERFSAEFPKEGPSILRIQQVVRGDSAAYFCASSAGEAEAFFGQGTRLTVV.

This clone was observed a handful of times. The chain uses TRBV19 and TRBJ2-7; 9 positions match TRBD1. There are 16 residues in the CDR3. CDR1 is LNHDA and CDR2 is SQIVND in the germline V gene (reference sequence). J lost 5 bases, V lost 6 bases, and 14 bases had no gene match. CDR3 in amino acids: CASSRQPGQGKHEQYF. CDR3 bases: TGTGCCAGTAGCCGTCAACCGGGACAGGGTAAGCACGAGCAGTACTTC.

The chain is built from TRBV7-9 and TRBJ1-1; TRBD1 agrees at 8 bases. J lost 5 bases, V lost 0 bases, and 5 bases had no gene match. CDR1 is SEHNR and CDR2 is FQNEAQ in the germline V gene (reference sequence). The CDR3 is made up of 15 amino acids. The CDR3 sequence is CASSLARGRRTEAFF. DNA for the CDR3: TGTGCCAGCAGCTTAGCCAGGGGGCGGCGGACTGAAGCTTTCTTT. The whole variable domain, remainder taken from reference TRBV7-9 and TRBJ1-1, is DTGVSQNPRHKITKRGQNVTFRCDPISEHNRLYWYRQTLGQGPEFLTYFQNEAQLEKSRLLSDRFSAERPKGSFSTLEIQRTEQGDSAMYLCASSLARGRRTEAFFGQGTRLTVV.

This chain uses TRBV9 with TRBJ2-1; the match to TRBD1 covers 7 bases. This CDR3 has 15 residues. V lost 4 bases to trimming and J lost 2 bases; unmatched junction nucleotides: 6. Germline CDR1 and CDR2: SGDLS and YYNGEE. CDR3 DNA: TGTGCCAGCAGCCCCCGGACAGGTACCTACAATGAGCAGTTCTTC. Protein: CASSPRTGTYNEQFF.

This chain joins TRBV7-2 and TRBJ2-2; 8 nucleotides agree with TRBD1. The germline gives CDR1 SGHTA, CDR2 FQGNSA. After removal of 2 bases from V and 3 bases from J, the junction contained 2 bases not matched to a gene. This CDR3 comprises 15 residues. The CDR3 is CASSLSGGYTGELFF. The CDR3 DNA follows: TGTGCCAGCAGCTTATCAGGGGGCTACACCGGGGAGCTGTTTTTT.

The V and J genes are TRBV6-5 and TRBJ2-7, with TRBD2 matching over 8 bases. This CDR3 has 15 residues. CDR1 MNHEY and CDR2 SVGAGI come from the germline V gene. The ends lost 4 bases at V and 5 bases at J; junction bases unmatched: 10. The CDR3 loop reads CASSLMGLGVNEQYF. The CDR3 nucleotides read TGTGCCAGCAGTTTGATGGGACTAGGCGTGAACGAGCAGTACTTC.

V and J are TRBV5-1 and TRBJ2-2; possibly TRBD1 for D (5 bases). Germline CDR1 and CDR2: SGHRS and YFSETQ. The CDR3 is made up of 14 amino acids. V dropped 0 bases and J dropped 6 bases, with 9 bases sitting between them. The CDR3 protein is CASSLEGVAGELFF. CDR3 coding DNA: TGCGCCAGCAGCTTGGAAGGGGTGGCCGGGGAGCTGTTTTTT.

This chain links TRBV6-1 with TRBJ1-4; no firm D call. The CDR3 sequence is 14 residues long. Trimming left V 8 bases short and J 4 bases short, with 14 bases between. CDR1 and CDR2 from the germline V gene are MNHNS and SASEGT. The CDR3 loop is CASVVDGLNEKLFF. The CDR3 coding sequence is TGTGCCAGCGTTGTTGACGGACTTAATGAAAAACTGTTTTTT.

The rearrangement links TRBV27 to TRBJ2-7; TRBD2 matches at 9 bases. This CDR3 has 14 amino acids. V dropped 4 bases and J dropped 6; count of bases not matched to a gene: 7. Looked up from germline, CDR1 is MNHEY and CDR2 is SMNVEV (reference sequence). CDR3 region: CASSSRREGLEQYF. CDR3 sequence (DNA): TGTGCCAGCAGTTCTCGGCGGGAGGGCCTCGAGCAGTACTTC.